This is a list of T cell receptor beta chains from one sample in a study of cytomegalovirus exposure and HLA in healthy donors. The table came from immunoSEQ multiplex PCR; TCRdb's copy has only in-frame clones and leaves some out. The sample has around 150,000 clones, 88% seen once. The specimen sequenced was PBMCs. These receptors were obtained from a man between 18 and 35 years old in good health and CMV-seronegative. Each CDR3 is given with its conserved first and last residue. Clone size is given for some rows only: seen once, a few or many times, or a class if the clone is expanded.

j_call,clone_size,v_call,cdr3_aa
TRBJ2-2,.,TRBV19,CASSRKRDTGELFF
TRBJ2-2,.,TRBV5-6,CASSLRQYTGELFF
TRBJ2-3,.,TRBV4-1,CASRLAGGRGDTQYF
TRBJ2-1,.,TRBV5-8,CASSLPSGRVNNEQFF
TRBJ2-1,.,TRBV4-1,CASGLASYNEQFF
TRBJ2-1,.,TRBV19,CASNRLAGEGEQFF
TRBJ1-1,.,TRBV7-8,CASSPAGGRDEAFF
TRBJ1-1,.,TRBV7-9,CASSLPSLRGMNTEAFF
TRBJ2-6,once,TRBV7-9,CASSLGTAGANVLTF
TRBJ1-5,few,TRBV5-5,CASSWGQGASNQPQHF
TRBJ1-5,.,TRBV30,CAWSGGSQGQPQHF
TRBJ2-5,.,TRBV5-1,CASSSTGARETQYF
TRBJ2-2,.,TRBV28,CASSLALDRAQTGAGELFF
TRBJ2-1,.,TRBV6-6,CAATQGALNEQFF
TRBJ2-3,.,TRBV5-4,CAGNHWGVGTDTQYF
TRBJ1-2,once,TRBV27,CASSLSLERHGYTF
TRBJ2-2,.,TRBV7-7,CASSSTGDPNTGELFF
TRBJ2-5,.,TRBV5-4,CASSSPAGSEETQYF
TRBJ1-5,.,TRBV6-1,CASSAGDRSNQPQHF
TRBJ2-7,once,TRBV10-3,CAISEEGGGLAGNYEQYF
TRBJ2-7,.,TRBV27,CASSLSFSRGSISLNPYEQYF
TRBJ1-5,.,TRBV28,CASRGQGGQPQHF
TRBJ2-7,.,TRBV28,CASSSGQAPYEQYF
TRBJ1-1,.,TRBV5-1,CASSLVGSFMNTEAFF
TRBJ2-6,.,TRBV7-6,CASSLGSAGANVLTF
TRBJ1-2,.,TRBV28,CASSLSDYGYTF
TRBJ2-1,.,TRBV7-6,CASSLIAGGSDEQFF
TRBJ2-1,.,TRBV19,CASSIPGQQDNEQFF
TRBJ1-2,once,TRBV7-9,CASSVRTGGDYGYTF
TRBJ2-4,few,TRBV25-1,CASSEAGRNIQYF
TRBJ1-2,.,TRBV7-9,CASSYTGSNYGYTF
TRBJ2-7,.,TRBV5-1,CASSLRLAGYEQYF
TRBJ2-7,.,TRBV5-4,CASSTRDRGPHEQYF
TRBJ1-4,.,TRBV5-1,CASRSTTGQGSVNEKLFF
TRBJ2-7,once,TRBV6-1,CASSAGTGGEQYF
TRBJ2-5,.,TRBV5-4,CASSSLGASGGGETQYF
TRBJ2-3,once,TRBV5-6,CASSPGGLAIGPGTDTQYF
TRBJ1-1,.,TRBV28,CASSTWDTGNTEAFF
TRBJ2-3,once,TRBV2,CASSASSGGDTQYF
TRBJ1-3,.,TRBV5-1,CASSRPGGGNTIYF
TRBJ1-2,.,TRBV6-5,CASSYQGQGTYGYTF
TRBJ2-2,.,TRBV6-5,CASSSGQGNTGELFF
TRBJ2-5,.,TRBV4-2,CASSLKVDRGIPETQYF
TRBJ2-5,.,TRBV5-1,CASSRQGQETQYF
TRBJ2-7,.,TRBV7-2,CASSPLIAGGSYEQYF
TRBJ2-1,.,TRBV6-5,CASSYGESEQFF
TRBJ2-7,.,TRBV28,CASSLSPRAHEQYF
TRBJ1-2,.,TRBV4-3,CASSQVTGANYGYTF
TRBJ2-1,.,TRBV5-6,CASSLVHGSYNEQFF
TRBJ2-5,.,TRBV19,CASSGAREETQYF
TRBJ2-3,.,TRBV2,CASRDRTGGSTDTQYF
TRBJ2-1,few,TRBV11-2,CASSLDHNSLQFF
TRBJ1-2,.,TRBV7-8,CATGLSYGYTF
TRBJ2-5,.,TRBV7-2,CASSPRGSGPQETQYF
TRBJ1-1,.,TRBV19,CASSIIIFGQGKTEAFF